Ten or more counts support the clone carrying this T cell receptor beta chain. The CDR3 is 13 residues long. V was shortened by 4 bases and J by 3 bases, with 10 bases between the two germline ends. CDR1 and CDR2 (germline): SGDLS, YYNGEE. The data derive from a study of early T cells in non-severe SARS-CoV-2 infection. TCRdb re-analysed the 5' RACE reads in MiXCR, keeping a single row per CDR3 protein. The profile shows more than 65,000 distinct CDR3 sequences, about 12% of them singletons. V is TRBV9 and J is TRBJ2-5; D is ambiguous. The receptor was isolated from an adult who was a healthcare worker with PCR-confirmed SARS-CoV-2 infection or an uninfected control (not recorded which). Sequencing input: whole blood. The CDR3 spells CASSLTGKETQYF. For the CDR3, the DNA is TGTGCCAGCAGCCTGACTGGGAAAGAGACCCAGTACTTC.